The 18 T cell receptor beta chains in this list originate from one sample, sequenced in a study of blood T cell repertoires in COVID-19. Profiling relied on immunoSEQ multiplex PCR, and the TCRdb table lists in-frame clones only, not all of them. The sample yields about 66,000 clones, about 86% seen once. Sequenced: peripheral blood. The receptors come from a man aged 50 or older with active COVID-19.

V gene TRBV6-5 combines with J gene TRBJ1-2; the match to TRBD1 covers 12 bases. Germline V lookup: CDR1 MNHEY, CDR2 SVGAGI. V gave up 0 bases and J gave up 6 bases; unmatched junction bases: 5. The CDR3 consists of 16 residues. The CDR3 loop reads CASSYSGTGGADGYTF. In nucleotides, the CDR3 is TGTGCCAGCAGTTACTCCGGGACAGGGGGCGCGGATGGCTACACCTTC.

The gene calls are TRBV6-5 and TRBJ1-1, with D perhaps TRBD1 (5 bases). The CDR3 is 16 amino acids. V was trimmed by 2 bases and J by 1 base, leaving 14 bases between them. Looked up from germline, CDR1 is MNHEY and CDR2 is SVGAGI. CDR3 nucleotides: TGTGCCAGCAGTTACCGACCATGGGGGGGGAACACTGAAGCTTTCTTT. It specifies CASSYRPWGGNTEAFF.

This clone has a single count. This sequence joins TRBV27 and TRBJ1-2, with 9 positions matching TRBD1. V gave up 9 bases and J gave up 8 bases; unmatched junction bases: 13. The CDR3 is 14 residues long. Per the germline V gene, CDR1 is MNHEY and CDR2 is SMNVEV (reference sequence). The CDR3: CASSLQGATRGYTF. The CDR3, as DNA: TGTGCCAGTTCCTTACAGGGGGCGACTCGAGGCTACACCTTC.

The chain combines TRBV19 with TRBJ2-2, with a possible D match to TRBD2 (6 bases). The CDR3 has 16 amino acids. CDR1 is LNHDA, CDR2 SQIVND, per germline (reference sequence). Deletions cut 3 bases from V and 1 base from J, with 12 bases between. The CDR3, as DNA: TGTGCCAGTAGTATTCTGTCGGGAGTGAACACCGGGGAGCTGTTTTTT. Translated: CASSILSGVNTGELFF.

V is TRBV5-6 and J is TRBJ1-2; D is uncertain. This CDR3 has 13 residues. The V gene's germline CDR1 is SGHDT and CDR2 YYEEEE. Trimming shortened V by 6 bases and J by 3 bases, and 12 bases separated the two germline ends. The CDR3 DNA reads TGTGCCAGCATGGGCCAATCCTACTATGGCTACACCTTC. Protein sequence: CASMGQSYYGYTF.

CDR3 sequence: CASSVGAGWGNEQFF. The DNA for the CDR3 is TGTGCCAGCAGCGTAGGGGCAGGGTGGGGCAATGAGCAGTTCTTC. This chain uses TRBV9 with TRBJ2-1; D possibly corresponds to TRBD1 (5 bases). V was clipped by 0 bases and J by 6 bases, with 13 bases between them. The V gene's germline CDR1 is SGDLS and CDR2 YYNGEE. The CDR3 extends over 15 amino acids.

J is TRBJ2-7 and V is TRBV5-6; TRBD1 aligns across 7 bases. The V and J ends lost 4 bases and 0 bases, in that order; junction bases with no gene match: 4. Germline CDR1 and CDR2: SGHDT and YYEEEE. This CDR3 has 14 residues. The CDR3 DNA sequence: TGTGCCAGCAGCCAGGACAGGAGCTCCTACGAGCAGTACTTC. Translation: CASSQDRSSYEQYF.

A few counts support this clone. The chain has TRBV5-1 and TRBJ2-7; D call uncertain. Germline CDR1 reads SGHRS; CDR2 reads YFSETQ. V lost 1 base to trimming and J lost 2 bases, with 13 bases between them. The CDR3 has 15 amino acids. CDR3 region: CASSLIETSTYEQYF. CDR3 in DNA: TGCGCCAGCAGCTTGATTGAGACATCGACCTACGAGCAGTACTTC.

The chain recombines TRBV15 with TRBJ2-5, with 7 bases fitting TRBD2. J gave up 2 bases and V 1 base, and 7 bases lay outside the gene matches. This CDR3 has 16 amino acids. CDR1 and CDR2 (germline): LNHNV, YYDKDF (reference sequence). CDR3 protein: CATSRAPVAGQETQYF. CDR3 coding DNA: TGTGCCACCAGCAGAGCCCCTGTAGCGGGTCAAGAGACCCAGTACTTC.

This sequence joins TRBV30 and TRBJ1-5; TRBD1 agrees at 8 bases. J lost 4 bases, V lost 2 bases, and 4 bases had no gene match. The length of the CDR3 is 14 residues. Germline CDR1 reads GTSNPN; CDR2 reads SVGIG (reference sequence). CDR3 DNA sequence: TGTGCCTGGAGTCGGGACAGGACGAATCAGCCCCAGCATTTT. It encodes CAWSRDRTNQPQHF. The full variable domain, completed using reference TRBV30 and TRBJ1-5, is SQTIHQWPATLVQPVGSPLSLECTVEGTSNPNLYWYRQAAGRGLQLLFYSVGIGQISSEVPQNLSASRPQDRQFILSSKKLLLSDSGFYLCAWSRDRTNQPQHFGDGTRLSIL.

This chain links TRBV18 with TRBJ1-2; 9 nucleotides match TRBD1. Trimming cost V 3 bases and J 7 bases; bases outside gene matches: 9. Germline V gene sequence: CDR1 KGHSH, CDR2 LQKENI. The CDR3 totals 15 residues. The CDR3 loop reads CASSPNRGRDPGYTF. In DNA form, the CDR3 reads TGTGCCAGCTCACCCAACAGGGGGCGCGATCCTGGCTACACCTTC.

This clone was observed a few times. The chain joins TRBV28 to TRBJ1-2; no firm D call. CDR1 MDHEN and CDR2 SYDVKM come from the germline V gene. Deletions cut 1 base from V and 1 base from J, with 13 bases between. The length of the CDR3 is 16 residues. The CDR3 here is CASSLSHSQLNYGYTF. For the CDR3, the DNA is TGTGCCAGCAGTTTATCCCACTCACAGCTTAACTATGGCTACACCTTC.

The CDR3 DNA sequence: TGTGCCAGCAGTTACGGGACAAATCCCCCCAAGGGCTACACCTTC. Translated: CASSYGTNPPKGYTF. The chain uses TRBV6-6 and TRBJ1-2, with a tentative D call TRBD1 (6 bases). CDR3 length equals 15 residues. Per the germline V gene, CDR1 is MNHNY and CDR2 is SVGAGI (reference sequence). Between the trimmed V and J ends, which lost 2 bases and 8 bases, there was a span of 18 bases.

J is TRBJ1-2 and V is TRBV7-8; maybe TRBD1 (5 bases). Trimming removed 1 base at V and 8 bases at J, with 14 bases between. Germline V gene data show CDR1 as SGHVS and CDR2 as FQNEAQ. The CDR3 runs 14 residues. In nucleotides, the CDR3 is TGTGCCAGCAGCTTAGGGGGGGAACAACTGGGCTACACCTTC. This encodes CASSLGGEQLGYTF.

The rearrangement links TRBV6-2 or TRBV6-3 to TRBJ1-5; D gene ambiguous. The CDR3 totals 14 residues. V shed 4 bases and J shed 0 bases, with 7 bases lying between them. Germline CDR1 reads MNHEY; CDR2 reads SVGEGT. CDR3 sequence: CASSLWASNQPQHF. The CDR3 bases are TGTGCCAGCAGTTTGTGGGCTAGCAATCAGCCCCAGCATTTT.

This sequence joins TRBV12-3 or TRBV12-4 and TRBJ1-3, with D hard to call. The ends were cut back, 2 bases at V and 4 bases at J, with 3 bases in the middle. The CDR3 consists of 12 residues. The DNA for the CDR3 is TGTGCCAGCAGTTTACCGGGAAACACCATATATTTT. It yields the protein CASSLPGNTIYF.

The rearrangement uses TRBV18 and TRBJ2-3; D uncertain. From germline, CDR1 is KGHSH and CDR2 LQKENI. V was pared by 4 bases and J by 3 bases, with 8 bases between. The CDR3 is 13 amino acids. Here the CDR3 DNA reads TGTGCCAGCTCACTTGACATGACAGATACGCAGTATTTT. Its protein is CASSLDMTDTQYF.

This clone showed up just once. V and J are TRBV3-1 (or the pseudogene TRBV3-2) and TRBJ1-1; D is possibly TRBD1 (6 bases). This CDR3 is 14 amino acids long. V lost 3 bases and J 1 base, leaving 9 bases between the germline ends. The germline V gene has CDR1 LGHDT and CDR2 YNNKEL (reference sequence). This CDR3 is CASSQGTTNTEAFF. The CDR3 nucleotides read TGTGCCAGCAGCCAGGGGACAACGAACACTGAAGCTTTCTTT.